This passage covers 23 T cell receptor beta chains from one sample sequenced in a study of blood T cells in healthy people across ages. Together with a sample-barcoded 5' primer, a J-beta primer mix was included in a second PCR lasting about 7 to 11 cycles. One entry per CDR3 protein, called by TCRdb with MiXCR from the 5' RACE reads. The sample records 1.5 million to 2 million distinct CDR3 sequences, approximately 28% being singletons. The sample comprised blood. The receptors derive from a woman under 40 in good health.

About this clonotype itself: The junction shows a germline mismatch at one end, possibly a read error. This chain uses TRBV14 with TRBJ2-7; 7 nucleotides align to TRBD2. Germline CDR1 reads SGHDN; CDR2 reads FVKESK. This CDR3 is built from 13 residues. The CDR3 DNA reads as TGTACCAGCAGCCTCGGCGGGGGTCGCGAGCAGTACTTC. Translated: CTSSLGGGREQYF.

V is TRBV7-2 and J is TRBJ2-4; D not resolved. Germline V gene lookup returns CDR1 SGHTA and CDR2 FQGNSA. There are 15 residues in the CDR3. V lost 6 bases, J lost 1 base, and 13 bases lay in between. For the CDR3, the DNA is TGTGCCAGCAGTTTTACGGACCCCGCCAAAAACATTCAGTACTTC. Translated, it gives CASSFTDPAKNIQYF.

This clonotype was detected a few times. This chain joins TRBV7-3 and TRBJ2-1, with 10 bases aligning to TRBD2. Germline assignment: CDR1 SGHTA and CDR2 FQGTGA. The CDR3 runs 14 residues. J gave up 8 bases and V 3 bases, and 4 bases lay outside the gene matches. CDR3 in DNA: TGTGCCAGCAGCTTTAGCGGGGGGATGGATGAGCAGTTCTTC. Its protein is CASSFSGGMDEQFF.

The CDR3 loop is CASSNRAQNYEQYF. CDR3 DNA: TGTGCCAGCAGCAACCGGGCCCAAAACTACGAGCAGTACTTC. The chain recombines TRBV6-6 with TRBJ2-7; unclear D gene. The germline V gene has CDR1 MNHNY and CDR2 SVGAGI (reference sequence). CDR3 length: 14 amino acids. Trimming left V 6 bases short and J 3 bases short, with 15 bases between.

This chain joins TRBV7-2 and TRBJ2-7; 7 bases align to TRBD1. CDR1 and CDR2 from the germline V gene are SGHTA and FQGNSA. CDR3 length: 13 residues. Losses at the gene ends were 5 bases for V and 6 bases for J; bases not matched to a gene: 7. CDR3 region: CASSPLTGLEQYF. Written as DNA, the CDR3 is TGTGCCAGCAGCCCACTGACAGGGCTCGAGCAGTACTTC.

This clonotype was seen a few times. It may be a read error: a sequence one base away is much more abundant. The CDR3: CSASPAGRLAVGDADTQYF. CDR3 sequence (DNA): TGCAGTGCTAGTCCCGCAGGGAGACTAGCGGTAGGGGATGCAGATACGCAGTATTTT. The chain uses TRBV20-1 and TRBJ2-3; 9 nucleotides line up with TRBD2. V shed 3 bases and J 4 bases; nucleotides not matched to a gene: 20. The CDR3 runs to 19 residues. Germline values: CDR1 DFQATT, CDR2 SNEGSKA (reference sequence).

The chain couples TRBV2 to TRBJ2-3; no firm D call. Germline V gene data show CDR1 as SNHLY and CDR2 as FYNNEI. The length of the CDR3 is 13 residues. The germline V and J ends were trimmed by 4 bases and 3 bases, with 8 bases remaining between them. For the CDR3, the DNA is TGTGCCAGCAGTGCAGAGGCAACAGATACGCAGTATTTT. Translated: CASSAEATDTQYF.

J is TRBJ2-3 and V is TRBV12-3 or TRBV12-4, with D tentatively TRBD2 (5 bases). The V end lost 2 bases, the J end lost 0 bases, and 15 bases lay between the germline ends. This CDR3 spans 17 amino acids. For the CDR3, the DNA is TGTGCCAGCAGTTTAAGATTTTGGCGGGTTAGCACAGATACGCAGTATTTT. Its protein is CASSLRFWRVSTDTQYF.

This chain links TRBV6-5 with TRBJ2-5; 8 bases match TRBD2. Unmatched junction bases numbered 1, after V lost 2 bases and J lost 2 bases. This CDR3 is built from 14 residues. The germline V gene encodes CDR1 MNHEY and CDR2 SVGAGI. Written as DNA, the CDR3 is TGTGCCAGCAGTTACGCGGGGGGTCAAGAGACCCAGTACTTC. It is translated as CASSYAGGQETQYF.

This clonotype was counted only a few times. The chain recombines TRBV4-3 with TRBJ2-1; TRBD1 matches 8 bases. J was trimmed by 8 bases and V by 5 bases; bases with no gene match: 11. This CDR3 contains 15 residues. Germline V gives CDR1 LGHNA, CDR2 YSLEER. CDR3 sequence reads: CASSDTGTGWDEQFF. CDR3 nucleotides: TGCGCCAGCAGCGACACCGGGACAGGATGGGATGAGCAGTTCTTC.

The chain carries TRBV4-1 and TRBJ1-5; tentative D call: TRBD1 (5 bases). The CDR3 consists of 15 residues. CDR1 is MGHRA, CDR2 YSYEKL, per germline. V was clipped by 0 bases and J by 4 bases, with 10 bases between them. For the CDR3, the DNA is TGCGCCAGCAGCCAAGACAGGGCAATTAATCAGCCCCAGCATTTT. This translates into CASSQDRAINQPQHF.

The chain uses TRBV24-1 and TRBJ2-5, with a possible D match to TRBD2 (5 bases). Germline V lookup: CDR1 KGHDR, CDR2 SFDVKD. The CDR3 runs 15 residues. V was pared by 7 bases and J by 0 bases, with 14 bases between. The CDR3 DNA sequence: TGTGCCACCAGCGAACTTACGGGGAACCAAGAGACCCAGTACTTC. It is translated as CATSELTGNQETQYF.

The genes are TRBV2 and TRBJ2-2; D is ambiguous. Per the germline V gene, CDR1 is SNHLY and CDR2 is FYNNEI. This CDR3 comprises 14 residues. Trimming took 6 bases from V and 1 from J, leaving 9 bases between them. DNA for the CDR3: TGTGCCAGCAGGCGGACCCAGAACACCGGGGAGCTGTTTTTT. Protein product: CASRRTQNTGELFF.

This sequence joins TRBV20-1 and TRBJ2-4; a weak D match, TRBD1 (6 bases). The V gene's germline CDR1 is DFQATT and CDR2 SNEGSKA (reference sequence). This CDR3 contains 15 residues. V was pared by 1 base and J by 5 bases, with 15 bases between. In nucleotides, the CDR3 is TGCAGTGCTAGAGGTAAACAGGGATCGGAAAACATTCAGTACTTC. This gives the protein CSARGKQGSENIQYF.

Concerning this clonotype: An end of the junction does not agree with germline; a read error may underlie this. J is TRBJ2-1 and V is TRBV4-1; 8 positions match TRBD2. The germline gives CDR1 MGHRA, CDR2 YSYEKL. The CDR3 loop spans 15 amino acids. The CDR3 sequence: CASSQAGGRGNGQFF. The CDR3 coding sequence is TGCGCCAGCAGCCAAGCGGGAGGGAGGGGAAATGGGCAGTTCTTC.

The chain's CDR3 is CASKIGTGYYEQYF. CDR3 in DNA: TGTGCCAGTAAGATCGGGACAGGTTACTACGAGCAGTACTTC. The chain joins TRBV19 to TRBJ2-4, with 8 bases that match TRBD1. Matching the DNA end better, TRBJ2-7 makes the J call doubtful. Germline assignment: CDR1 LNHDA and CDR2 SQIVND (reference sequence). The CDR3 runs to 14 residues.

The J gene is TRBJ2-5, the V gene TRBV5-1; a weak D match, TRBD2 (6 bases). Germline values: CDR1 SGHRS, CDR2 YFSETQ. The CDR3 contains 16 residues. Between the trimmed V and J ends, which lost 4 bases and 0 bases, there was a span of 16 bases. The chain's CDR3 is CASSKGPAGNQETQYF. CDR3 bases: TGCGCCAGCAGCAAGGGGCCAGCGGGTAACCAAGAGACCCAGTACTTC.

This clonotype came up a few times. The rearrangement uses TRBV6-6 and TRBJ1-2; 7 nucleotides align to TRBD1. The CDR3 has 14 residues. Germline V gives CDR1 MNHNY, CDR2 SVGAGI (reference sequence). Unmatched junction bases numbered 7, after V lost 5 bases and J lost 4 bases. The CDR3 loop reads CASSTTGYPYGYTF. The CDR3 bases are TGTGCCAGCAGTACGACAGGGTACCCCTATGGCTACACCTTC.

This sequence joins TRBV11-1 and TRBJ2-3; TRBD2 is a possible D gene (5 bases). Germline loops: CDR1 SGHAT, CDR2 FQDESV (reference sequence). The V end lost 0 bases, the J end lost 3 bases, and 13 bases lay between the germline ends. This CDR3 has 16 residues. The CDR3 is CASSLARASFTDTQYF. CDR3 nucleotide sequence: TGTGCCAGCAGCTTAGCGCGGGCGAGCTTTACAGATACGCAGTATTTT.

As regards this clonotype: At one of its ends the junction is not consistent with the germline gene, which may arise from a read error. The chain joins TRBV20-1 to TRBJ1-1; a weak D match, TRBD1 (5 bases). CDR1 and CDR2 (germline): DFQATT, SNEGSKA (reference sequence). CDR3 size: 12 residues. CDR3 DNA sequence: TGCAGCGCTAGCCGAGGGGACACTGAAGCTTTCTTT. Its translation: CSASRGDTEAFF.

The CDR3 DNA sequence: TGTGCCAGCAGCTTAGATTCTGCTCTGGGACTAGCGGGAGGGAACTACGAGCAGTACTTC. Its protein product is CASSLDSALGLAGGNYEQYF. The V call is TRBV7-2, the J call TRBJ2-7; 16 positions match TRBD2. Germline CDR1 SGHTA, CDR2 FQGNSA. V was clipped by 1 base and J by 3 bases; unmatched bases: 12. CDR3 length: 20 residues. Supplemented by reference TRBV7-2 and TRBJ2-7, the full variable domain reads GAGVSQSPSNKVTEKGKDVELRCDPISGHTALYWYRQSLGQGLEFLIYFQGNSAPDKSGLPSDRFSAERTGGSVSTLTIQRTQQEDSAVYLCASSLDSALGLAGGNYEQYFGPGTRLTVT.

This clonotype has just a few counts. The rearrangement joins TRBV12-3 or TRBV12-4 to TRBJ2-7, with D tentatively TRBD1 (5 bases). The V end was cut by 5 bases, the J end by 2 bases, with 16 bases between. The CDR3 contains 15 residues. CDR3 residues: CASSPIMTDTYEQYF. CDR3 in DNA: TGTGCCAGCAGTCCAATTATGACAGACACCTACGAGCAGTACTTC.

The chain is built from TRBV7-3 and TRBJ2-3; TRBD2 matches 8 bases. The germline CDR1 and CDR2 sequences are SGHTA and FQGTGA. The CDR3 spans 15 residues. After removal of 5 bases from V and 4 bases from J, the junction contained 8 bases not matched to a gene. The CDR3 sequence is CASSAAGGTADTQYF. The CDR3 region has the DNA TGTGCCAGCAGCGCGGCGGGGGGTACCGCAGATACGCAGTATTTT.